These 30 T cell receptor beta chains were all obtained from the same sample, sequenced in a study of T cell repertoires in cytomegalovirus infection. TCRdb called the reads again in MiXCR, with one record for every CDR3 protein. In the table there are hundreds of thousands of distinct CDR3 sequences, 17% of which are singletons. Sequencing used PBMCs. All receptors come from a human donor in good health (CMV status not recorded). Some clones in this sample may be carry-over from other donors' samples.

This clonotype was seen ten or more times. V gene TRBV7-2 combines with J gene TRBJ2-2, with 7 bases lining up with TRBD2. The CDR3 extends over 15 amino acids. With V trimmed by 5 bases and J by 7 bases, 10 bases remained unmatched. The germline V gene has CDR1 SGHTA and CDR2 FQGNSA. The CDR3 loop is CASSTGTTQYGELFF. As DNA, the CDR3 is TGTGCCAGCAGCACCGGGACTACTCAATACGGGGAGCTGTTTTTT.

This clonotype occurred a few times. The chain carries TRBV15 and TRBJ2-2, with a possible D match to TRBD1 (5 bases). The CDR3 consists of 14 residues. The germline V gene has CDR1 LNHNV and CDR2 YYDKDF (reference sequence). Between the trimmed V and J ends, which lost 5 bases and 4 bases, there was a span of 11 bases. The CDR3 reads CATSAQGVTGELFF. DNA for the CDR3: TGTGCCACCAGCGCCCAAGGGGTCACCGGGGAGCTGTTTTTT.

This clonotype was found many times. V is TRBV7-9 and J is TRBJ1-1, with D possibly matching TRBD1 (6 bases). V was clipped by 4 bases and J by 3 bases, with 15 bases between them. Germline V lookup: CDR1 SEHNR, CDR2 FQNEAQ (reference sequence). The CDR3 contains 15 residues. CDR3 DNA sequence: TGTGCCAGCAGCTCTACTCGGGGGCGTGACACTGAAGCTTTCTTT. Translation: CASSSTRGRDTEAFF.

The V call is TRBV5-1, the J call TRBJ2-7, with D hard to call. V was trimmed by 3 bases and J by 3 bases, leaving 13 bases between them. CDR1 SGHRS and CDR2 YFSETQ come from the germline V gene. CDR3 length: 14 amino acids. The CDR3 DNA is TGCGCCAGCAGCTCGATGACTGATTACTACGAGCAGTACTTC. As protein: CASSSMTDYYEQYF.

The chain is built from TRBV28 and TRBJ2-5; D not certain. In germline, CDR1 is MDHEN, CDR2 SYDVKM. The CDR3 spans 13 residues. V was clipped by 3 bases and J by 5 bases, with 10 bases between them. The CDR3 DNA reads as TGTGCCAGCAGTTTGAGCCTAGTGGAGACCCAGTACTTC. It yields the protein CASSLSLVETQYF.

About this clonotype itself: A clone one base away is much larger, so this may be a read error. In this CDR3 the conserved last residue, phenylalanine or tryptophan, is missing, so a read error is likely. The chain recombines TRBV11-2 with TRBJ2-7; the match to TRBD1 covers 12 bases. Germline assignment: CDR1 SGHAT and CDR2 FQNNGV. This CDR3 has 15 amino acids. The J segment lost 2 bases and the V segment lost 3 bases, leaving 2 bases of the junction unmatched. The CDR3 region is CASSFGTGGTYEQYY. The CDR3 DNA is TGTGCCAGCAGCTTCGGGACAGGGGGCACCTACGAGCAGTACTAC.

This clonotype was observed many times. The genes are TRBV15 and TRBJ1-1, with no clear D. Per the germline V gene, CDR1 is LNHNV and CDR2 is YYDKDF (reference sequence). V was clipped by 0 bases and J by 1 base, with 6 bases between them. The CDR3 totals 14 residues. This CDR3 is CATSREVKNTEAFF. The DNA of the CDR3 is TGTGCCACCAGCAGAGAAGTAAAGAACACTGAAGCTTTCTTT.

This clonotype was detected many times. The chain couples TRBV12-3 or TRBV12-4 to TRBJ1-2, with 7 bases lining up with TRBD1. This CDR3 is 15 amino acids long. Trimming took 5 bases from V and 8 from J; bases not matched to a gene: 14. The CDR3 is CASSPWGGGSEGYTF. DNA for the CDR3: TGTGCCAGCAGTCCCTGGGGAGGGGGCTCCGAGGGCTACACCTTC.

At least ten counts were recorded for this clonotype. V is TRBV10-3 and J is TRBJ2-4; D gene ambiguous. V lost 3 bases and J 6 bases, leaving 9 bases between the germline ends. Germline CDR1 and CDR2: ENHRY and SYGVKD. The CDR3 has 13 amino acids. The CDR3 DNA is TGTGCCATCAGTGAAGCAGCTGGAAACATTCAGTACTTC. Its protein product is CAISEAAGNIQYF.

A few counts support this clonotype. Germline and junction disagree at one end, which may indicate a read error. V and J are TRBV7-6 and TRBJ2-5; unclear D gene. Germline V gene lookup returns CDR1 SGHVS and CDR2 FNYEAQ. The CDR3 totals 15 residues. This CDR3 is CASSLGMADSGTQYF. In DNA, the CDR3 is TGTGCTAGCAGCTTAGGTATGGCGGATTCCGGGACCCAGTACTTC.

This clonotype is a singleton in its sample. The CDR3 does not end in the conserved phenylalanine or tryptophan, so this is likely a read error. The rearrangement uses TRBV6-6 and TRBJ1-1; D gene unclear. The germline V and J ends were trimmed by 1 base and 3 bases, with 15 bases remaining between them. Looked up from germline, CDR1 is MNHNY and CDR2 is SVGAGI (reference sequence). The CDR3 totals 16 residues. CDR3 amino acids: CASSYYRPQDDTEAFL. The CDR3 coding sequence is TGTGCCAGCAGTTACTACAGACCCCAAGATGACACTGAAGCTTTCCTT.

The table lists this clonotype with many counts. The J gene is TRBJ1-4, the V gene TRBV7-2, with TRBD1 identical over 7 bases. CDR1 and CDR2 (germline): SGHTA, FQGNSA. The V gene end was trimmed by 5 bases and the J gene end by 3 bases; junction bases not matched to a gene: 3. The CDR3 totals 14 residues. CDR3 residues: CASSAQGSNEKLFF. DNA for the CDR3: TGTGCCAGCAGCGCACAGGGGTCTAATGAAAAACTGTTTTTT.

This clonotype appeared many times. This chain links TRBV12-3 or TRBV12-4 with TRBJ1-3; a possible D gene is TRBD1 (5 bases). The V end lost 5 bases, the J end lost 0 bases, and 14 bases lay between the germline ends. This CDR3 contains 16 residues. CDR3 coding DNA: TGTGCCAGCAGTGGTCCGGGGCACACCTCTGGAAACACCATATATTTT. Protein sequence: CASSGPGHTSGNTIYF.

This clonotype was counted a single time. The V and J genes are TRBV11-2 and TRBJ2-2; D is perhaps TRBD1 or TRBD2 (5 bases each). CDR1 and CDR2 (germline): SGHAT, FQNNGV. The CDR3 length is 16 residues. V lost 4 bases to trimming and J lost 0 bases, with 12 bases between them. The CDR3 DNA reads TGTGCCAGCAGCTACCGGGACGACTCGAACACCGGGGAGCTGTTTTTT. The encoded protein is CASSYRDDSNTGELFF.

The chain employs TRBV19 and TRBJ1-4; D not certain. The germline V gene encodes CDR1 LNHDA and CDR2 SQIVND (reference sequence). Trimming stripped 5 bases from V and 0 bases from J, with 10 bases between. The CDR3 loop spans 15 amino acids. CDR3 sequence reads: CASSSSGATNEKLFF. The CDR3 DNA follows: TGTGCCAGTAGTTCCTCCGGGGCAACTAATGAAAAACTGTTTTTT.

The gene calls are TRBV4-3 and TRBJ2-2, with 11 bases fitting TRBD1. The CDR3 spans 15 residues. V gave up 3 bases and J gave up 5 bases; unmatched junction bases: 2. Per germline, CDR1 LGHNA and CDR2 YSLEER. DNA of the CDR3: TGCGCCAGCAGCCACCGGGACAGGGGGACCGGGGAGCTGTTTTTT. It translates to CASSHRDRGTGELFF.

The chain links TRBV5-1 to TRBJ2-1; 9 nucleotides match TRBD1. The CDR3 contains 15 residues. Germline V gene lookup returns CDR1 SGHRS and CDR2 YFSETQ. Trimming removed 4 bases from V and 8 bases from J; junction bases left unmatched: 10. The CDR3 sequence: CASSPGGQGKDEQFF. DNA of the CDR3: TGCGCCAGCAGCCCCGGAGGACAGGGGAAGGATGAGCAGTTCTTC. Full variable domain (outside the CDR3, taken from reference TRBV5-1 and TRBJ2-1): KAGVTQTPRYLIKTRGQQVTLSCSPISGHRSVSWYQQTPGQGLQFLFEYFSETQRNKGNFPGRFSGRQFSNSRSEMNVSTLELGDSALYLCASSPGGQGKDEQFFGPGTRLTVL.

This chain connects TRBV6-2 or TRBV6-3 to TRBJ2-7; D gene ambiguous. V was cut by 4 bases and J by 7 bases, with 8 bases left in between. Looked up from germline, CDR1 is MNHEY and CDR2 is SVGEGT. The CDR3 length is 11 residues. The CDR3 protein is CASSFEGEQYF. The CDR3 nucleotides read TGTGCCAGCAGTTTCGAAGGAGAGCAGTACTTC.

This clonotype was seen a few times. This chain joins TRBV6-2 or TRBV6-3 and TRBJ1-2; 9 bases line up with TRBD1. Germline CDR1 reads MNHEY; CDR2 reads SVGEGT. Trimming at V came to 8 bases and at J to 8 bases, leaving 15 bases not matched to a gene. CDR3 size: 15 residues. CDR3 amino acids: CASGKLATGGSGYTF. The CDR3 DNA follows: TGTGCCAGCGGAAAACTCGCGACAGGGGGTAGCGGCTACACCTTC.

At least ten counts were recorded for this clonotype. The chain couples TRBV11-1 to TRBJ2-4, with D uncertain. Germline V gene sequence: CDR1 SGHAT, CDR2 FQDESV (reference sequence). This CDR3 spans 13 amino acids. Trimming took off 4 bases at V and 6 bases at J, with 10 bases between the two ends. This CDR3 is CASSSDGGNIQYF. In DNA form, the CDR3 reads TGTGCCAGCAGCTCCGACGGCGGAAACATTCAGTACTTC.

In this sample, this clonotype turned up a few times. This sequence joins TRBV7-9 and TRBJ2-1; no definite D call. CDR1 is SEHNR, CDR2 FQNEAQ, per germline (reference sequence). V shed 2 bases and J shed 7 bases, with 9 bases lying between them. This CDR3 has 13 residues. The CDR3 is CASSLRSFNEQFF. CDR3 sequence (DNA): TGTGCCAGCAGCTTACGATCCTTTAATGAGCAGTTCTTC.

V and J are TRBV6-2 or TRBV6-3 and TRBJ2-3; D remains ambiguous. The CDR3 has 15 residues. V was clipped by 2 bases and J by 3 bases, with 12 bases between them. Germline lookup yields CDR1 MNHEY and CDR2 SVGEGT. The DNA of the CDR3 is TGTGCCAGCAGTTACCGGCGAGAGGCAACAGATACGCAGTATTTT. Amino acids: CASSYRREATDTQYF.

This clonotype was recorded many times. CDR3 residues: CASSPNFLLGAKNIQYF. The CDR3 DNA sequence: TGTGCCAGCAGTCCTAACTTCCTTCTGGGAGCCAAAAACATTCAGTACTTC. V is TRBV7-8 and J is TRBJ2-4, with D unresolved. The CDR3 runs to 17 residues. Looked up from germline, CDR1 is SGHVS and CDR2 is FQNEAQ. The V gene lost 6 bases and the J gene lost 0 bases, with 18 bases spanning the gap.

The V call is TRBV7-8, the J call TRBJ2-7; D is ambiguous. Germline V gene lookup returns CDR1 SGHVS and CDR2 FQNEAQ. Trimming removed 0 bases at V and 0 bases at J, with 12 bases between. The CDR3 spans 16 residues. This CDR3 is CASSLALYISSYEQYF. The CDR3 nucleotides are TGTGCCAGCAGCTTAGCGTTATACATCAGCTCCTACGAGCAGTACTTC.

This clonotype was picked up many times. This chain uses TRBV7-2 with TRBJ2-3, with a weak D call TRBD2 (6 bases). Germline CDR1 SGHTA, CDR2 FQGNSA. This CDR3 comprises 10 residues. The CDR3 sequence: CTAGTDTQYF. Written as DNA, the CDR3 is TGTACGGCGGGGACAGATACGCAGTATTTT.

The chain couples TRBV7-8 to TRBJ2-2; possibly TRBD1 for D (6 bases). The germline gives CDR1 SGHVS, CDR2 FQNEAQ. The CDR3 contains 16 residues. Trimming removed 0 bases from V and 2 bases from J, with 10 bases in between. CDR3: CASSLAGQINTGELFF. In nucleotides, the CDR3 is TGTGCCAGCAGCTTAGCTGGACAGATAAACACCGGGGAGCTGTTTTTT.

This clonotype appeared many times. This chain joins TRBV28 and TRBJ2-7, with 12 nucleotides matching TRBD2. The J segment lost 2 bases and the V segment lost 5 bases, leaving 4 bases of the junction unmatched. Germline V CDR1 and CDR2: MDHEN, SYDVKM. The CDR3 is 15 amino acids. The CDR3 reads CASSTSGRIPYEQYF. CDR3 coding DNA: TGTGCCAGCAGTACTAGCGGGAGGATTCCCTACGAGCAGTACTTC.

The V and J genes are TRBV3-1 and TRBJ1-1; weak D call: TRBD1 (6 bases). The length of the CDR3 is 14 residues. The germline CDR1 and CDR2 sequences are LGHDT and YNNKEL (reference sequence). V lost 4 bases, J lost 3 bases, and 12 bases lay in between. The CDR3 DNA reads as TGTGCCAGCAGCCTGGGGGGGGCCGACACTGAAGCTTTCTTT. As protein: CASSLGGADTEAFF.

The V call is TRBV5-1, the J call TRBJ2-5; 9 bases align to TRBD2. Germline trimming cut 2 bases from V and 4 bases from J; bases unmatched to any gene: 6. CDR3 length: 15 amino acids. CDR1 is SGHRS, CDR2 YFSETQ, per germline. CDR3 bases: TGCGCCAGCAGCTTCGGGACTAGCCCCGCAGAGACCCAGTACTTC. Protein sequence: CASSFGTSPAETQYF.

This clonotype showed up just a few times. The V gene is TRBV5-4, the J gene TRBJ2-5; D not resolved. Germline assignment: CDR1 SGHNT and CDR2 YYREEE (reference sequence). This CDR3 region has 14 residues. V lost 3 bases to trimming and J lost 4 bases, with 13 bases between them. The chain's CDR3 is CASSSPNVRETQYF. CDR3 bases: TGTGCCAGCAGCTCCCCAAACGTCAGAGAGACCCAGTACTTC.